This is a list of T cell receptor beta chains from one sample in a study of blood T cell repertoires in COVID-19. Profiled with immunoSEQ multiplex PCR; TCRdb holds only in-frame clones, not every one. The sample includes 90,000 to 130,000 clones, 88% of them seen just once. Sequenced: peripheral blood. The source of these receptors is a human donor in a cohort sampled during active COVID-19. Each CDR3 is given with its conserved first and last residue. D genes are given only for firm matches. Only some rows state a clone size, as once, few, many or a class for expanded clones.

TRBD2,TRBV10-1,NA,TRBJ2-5,CASSDGTSGRHRETQYF,TGCGCCAGCAGTGACGGGACTAGCGGGAGACACCGAGAGACCCAGTACTTC
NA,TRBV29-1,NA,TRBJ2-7,CSVEGGSVDEQYF,TGCAGCGTTGAAGGTGGGAGTGTGGACGAGCAGTACTTC
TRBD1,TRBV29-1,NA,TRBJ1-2,CSDGTGGDYGYTF,TGCAGCGATGGGACAGGGGGAGACTATGGCTACACCTTC
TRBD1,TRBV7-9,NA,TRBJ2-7,CASSLVGQASYEQYF,TGTGCCAGCAGCTTAGTCGGACAGGCCTCCTACGAGCAGTACTTC
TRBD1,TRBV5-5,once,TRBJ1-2,CASSLGEQGLFGYTF,TGTGCCAGCAGCTTGGGGGAACAGGGGTTGTTTGGCTACACCTTC
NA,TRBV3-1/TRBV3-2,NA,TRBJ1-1,CASSQGGAEAFF,TGTGCCAGCAGCCAGGGCGGGGCTGAAGCTTTCTTT
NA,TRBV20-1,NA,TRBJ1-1,CSASTTGSNTEAFF,TGCAGTGCTAGTACGACAGGTTCGAACACTGAAGCTTTCTTT
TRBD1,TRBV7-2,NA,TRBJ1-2,CASSLQGAQGYTF,TGTGCCAGCAGCCTGCAGGGGGCGCAGGGCTACACCTTC
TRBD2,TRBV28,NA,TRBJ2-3,CASSRGLAGVDF,TGTGCCAGCAGCCGCGGACTAGCGGGAGTGGATTTT
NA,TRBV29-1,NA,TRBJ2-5,CSSEGGQETQYF,TGCAGCTCAGAGGGGGGGCAAGAGACCCAGTACTTC
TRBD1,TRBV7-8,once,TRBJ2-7,CASSLFAGTGSYEQYF,TGTGCCAGCAGCTTATTCGCCGGGACAGGGTCCTACGAGCAGTACTTC